Shown below are 14 T cell receptor beta chains from a single sample sequenced in a study of cytomegalovirus exposure and HLA in healthy donors. This PCR relied on a set of 60 Vbeta primers and 13 Jbeta primers. Clones were read by immunoSEQ multiplex PCR, and TCRdb kept only the in-frame ones, dropping some. The sample consists of 150,000 to 200,000 clones, about 85% of them appearing once. The sample consisted of PBMCs. The receptor source for this set is a man between 18 and 29 years old in good health and CMV-seropositive.

The V and J genes are TRBV7-7 and TRBJ1-3; D call uncertain. Trimming left V 1 base short and J 0 bases short, with 10 bases between. Germline V gene data show CDR1 as SSHAT and CDR2 as FNYEAQ (reference sequence). This CDR3 region has 16 residues. CDR3 nucleotide sequence: TGTGCCAGCAGCTTAGGGATGGCAGGCTCTGGAAACACCATATATTTT. Its translation: CASSLGMAGSGNTIYF. The whole variable domain, remainder taken from reference TRBV7-7 and TRBJ1-3, is GAGVSQSPRYKVTKRGQDVTLRCDPISSHATLYWYQQALGQGPEFLTYFNYEAQPDKSGLPSDRFSAERPEGSISTLTIQRTEQRDSAMYRCASSLGMAGSGNTIYFGEGSWLTVV.

CDR3 DNA sequence: TGTGCCAGAGGACAGGGGGGAAACACCATATATTTT. It codes for CARGQGGNTIYF. The J gene is TRBJ1-3, the V gene TRBV27; the match to TRBD1 covers 9 bases. With 9 bases clipped from V and 4 bases from J, the junction kept 1 base outside the gene matches. This CDR3 has 12 residues. CDR1 is MNHEY, CDR2 SMNVEV, per germline (reference sequence).

This chain uses TRBV19 with TRBJ1-6; 9 bases line up with TRBD1. V lost 6 bases, J lost 4 bases, and 4 bases stayed unmatched. CDR1 is LNHDA and CDR2 is SQIVND in the germline V gene (reference sequence). The CDR3 is 15 residues long. The CDR3 nucleotides are TGTGCCAGTAGAACGGGGACAGGGTATAATTCACCCCTCCACTTT. Its translation is CASRTGTGYNSPLHF.

The chain couples TRBV5-6 to TRBJ1-3; D not certain. The CDR3 contains 15 residues. V was pared by 2 bases and J by 2 bases, with 11 bases between. Germline CDR1 SGHDT, CDR2 YYEEEE. CDR3 protein: CASSLFTVAGNTIYF. CDR3 coding DNA: TGTGCCAGCAGCTTATTTACAGTAGCTGGAAACACCATATATTTT.

This clone was observed a handful of times. The rearrangement links TRBV2 to TRBJ2-5, with D tentatively TRBD2 (5 bases). Looked up from germline, CDR1 is SNHLY and CDR2 is FYNNEI. The CDR3 has 15 residues. Trimming took 3 bases from V and 2 from J, leaving 13 bases between them. CDR3 amino acids: CASSDQRLLQETQYF. CDR3 nucleotides: TGTGCCAGCAGTGATCAGCGGTTATTACAAGAGACCCAGTACTTC. Supplemented by reference TRBV2 and TRBJ2-5, the full variable domain reads EPEVTQTPSHQVTQMGQEVILRCVPISNHLYFYWYRQILGQKVEFLVSFYNNEISEKSEIFDDQFSVERPDGSNFTLKIRSTKLEDSAMYFCASSDQRLLQETQYFGPGTRLLVL.

This chain uses TRBV7-8 with TRBJ2-7, with D possibly TRBD2 on 5 matching bases. The germline gives CDR1 SGHVS, CDR2 FQNEAQ. The V gene lost 5 bases and the J gene lost 5 bases, with 16 bases spanning the gap. The CDR3 sequence is 14 residues long. This chain's CDR3 is CASSLVGGFHEQYF. The CDR3 region has the DNA TGTGCCAGCAGCCTGGTTGGAGGTTTTCACGAGCAGTACTTC.

The CDR3 sequence: CASSIRIRAGAKQETQYF. In DNA, the CDR3 is TGTGCCAGCAGCATCCGGATCAGAGCGGGGGCTAAACAAGAGACCCAGTACTTC. The rearrangement links TRBV21-1 to TRBJ2-5; the table's D call, TRBD2, has no DNA check behind it. TRBV21-1 counts as a pseudogene. The CDR3 is made up of 18 amino acids.

This clone was detected once. The chain links TRBV10-3 to TRBJ2-7; possibly TRBD1 for D (8 bases). Trimming took 7 bases from V and 2 from J, leaving 15 bases between them. The CDR3 length is 14 residues. CDR1 is ENHRY and CDR2 is SYGVKD in the germline V gene. The CDR3 sequence is CAIKAGQATYEQYF. DNA for the CDR3: TGTGCCATCAAAGCGGGACAGGCTACCTACGAGCAGTACTTC.

This rearrangement joins TRBV19 to TRBJ1-1, with 9 bases that match TRBD1. Looked up from germline, CDR1 is LNHDA and CDR2 is SQIVND (reference sequence). CDR3 size: 14 residues. J was trimmed by 4 bases and V by 5 bases; bases with no gene match: 5. CDR3 sequence: CASSESTGGTEAFF. CDR3 in DNA: TGTGCCAGTAGTGAATCGACAGGGGGCACTGAAGCTTTCTTT.

The chain uses TRBV7-2 and TRBJ2-1, with a tentative D call TRBD2 (6 bases). CDR1 and CDR2 (germline): SGHTA, FQGNSA. Trimming took 5 bases from V and 4 from J, leaving 15 bases between them. This CDR3 has 15 residues. This CDR3 is CASSAGPGGYNEQFF. The CDR3 DNA reads TGTGCCAGCAGCGCTGGGCCCGGGGGATACAATGAGCAGTTCTTC.

The CDR3 region is CASMGQGNYNEQFF. CDR3 DNA: TGTGCCAGTATGGGACAGGGGAACTACAATGAGCAGTTCTTC. This sequence joins TRBV19 and TRBJ2-1, with TRBD1 matching 10 bases. The CDR3 is made up of 14 amino acids. Germline V gene sequence: CDR1 LNHDA, CDR2 SQIVND (reference sequence). The V segment lost 7 bases and the J segment 3 bases; nucleotides outside the gene matches: 3.

The CDR3 nucleotides are TGTGCCAGCAGCTTCGAGACAGCTAATTCACCCCTCCACTTT. Its protein product is CASSFETANSPLHF. This chain joins TRBV7-2 and TRBJ1-6, with D possibly being TRBD1 (5 bases). V was pared by 3 bases and J by 6 bases, with 9 bases between. CDR3 size: 14 residues. Germline CDR1 is SGHTA and CDR2 is FQGNSA.

This chain connects TRBV7-9 to TRBJ1-1; D gene uncertain. V lost 2 bases and J lost 7, with 14 bases in between. The germline CDR1 and CDR2 sequences are SEHNR and FQNEAQ (reference sequence). The CDR3 loop spans 14 amino acids. As DNA, the CDR3 is TGTGCCAGCAGCTTACCGATCGCTATGAATGAAGCTTTCTTT. This sequence encodes CASSLPIAMNEAFF.

This clone was detected once. CDR3 loop: CAIGSSAEGLAGKETQYF. The CDR3 nucleotides are TGTGCCATCGGGTCGTCCGCCGAAGGACTAGCGGGGAAGGAGACCCAGTACTTC. The gene calls are TRBV10-3 and TRBJ2-5; TRBD2 agrees at 12 bases. CDR3 size: 18 residues. With 8 bases clipped from V and 5 bases from J, the junction kept 18 bases outside the gene matches. Germline V gene sequence: CDR1 ENHRY, CDR2 SYGVKD.